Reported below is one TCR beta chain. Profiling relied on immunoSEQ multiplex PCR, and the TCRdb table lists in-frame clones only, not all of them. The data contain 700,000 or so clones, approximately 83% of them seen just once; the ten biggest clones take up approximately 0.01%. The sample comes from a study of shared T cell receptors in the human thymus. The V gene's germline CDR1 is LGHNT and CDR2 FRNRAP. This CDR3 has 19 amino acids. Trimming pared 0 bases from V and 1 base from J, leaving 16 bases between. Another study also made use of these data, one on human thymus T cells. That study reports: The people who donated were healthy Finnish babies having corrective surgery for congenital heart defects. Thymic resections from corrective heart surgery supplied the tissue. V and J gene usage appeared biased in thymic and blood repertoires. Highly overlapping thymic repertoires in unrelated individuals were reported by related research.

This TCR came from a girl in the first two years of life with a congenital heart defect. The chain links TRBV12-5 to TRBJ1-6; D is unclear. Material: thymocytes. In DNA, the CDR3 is TGTGCTAGTGGTTTGGTATCGGGAGGCGAAGGGTCCTATAATTCACCCCTCCACTTT. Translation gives CASGLVSGGEGSYNSPLHF.